This T cell receptor (beta chain) stems from a study of metastatic and nonmetastatic thyroid tumors. Study-wide context: Repertoires from malignant and benign thyroid patients were compared across blood and tumor or nodule tissue. Overall study findings and caveats: Versus benign nodules, malignant thyroid tumors reportedly had significantly higher TCR beta diversity, in blood and tumor.

Patients underwent thyroid surgery, and none had received any treatment before it. Authors' data handling: The authors used CDR3 differences across clinicopathological groups to build a distant-metastasis classifier for papillary thyroid cancer. TCRdb reanalyzed the PCR reads via MiXCR. TCRdb, rather than the study authors, made the V and J calls. Found here are 40,000 to 50,000 clones, about an eighth of them singletons; the top ten hold around 9%. V shed 2 bases and J shed 8 bases, with 7 bases lying between them. The germline V gene has CDR1 SGHKS and CDR2 YYEKEE (reference sequence). The CDR3 is 11 residues long. Comment on this clone: The antigen is unknown.

Sample: blood. The TCR was taken from a male donor with papillary thyroid cancer or a benign thyroid nodule (not recorded which). Some clones in this sample may be carry-over from other donors' samples. The V gene is TRBV5-5, the J gene TRBJ1-2; D remains ambiguous. Here the CDR3 DNA reads TGTGCCAGCAGCTTAACCAGGGGCTACACCTTC. Its protein is CASSLTRGYTF.